The clone carrying this TCR beta chain came up a few times. This record belongs to a study of T cell repertoires in cytomegalovirus infection. V dropped 4 bases and J dropped 5 bases, with 11 bases sitting between them. Germline V gene lookup returns CDR1 DFQATT and CDR2 SNEGSKA (reference sequence). The CDR3 has 13 amino acids. TCRdb independently ran MiXCR on the reads; one entry per CDR3 protein. This repertoire shows 150,000 to 200,000 distinct CDR3 sequences, 14% found once; its top ten account for roughly a quarter. The chain links TRBV20-1 to TRBJ2-2, with D uncertain. The sample taken for sequencing was PBMCs. This receptor was taken from a human donor in good health (CMV status not recorded). Some clones in this sample may be carry-over from other donors' samples. The CDR3 DNA sequence: TGCAGTGCTAACCCACTGTGGACCGGGGAGCTGTTTTTT. Translation: CSANPLWTGELFF.